This T cell receptor (beta chain) was sequenced for a study of cytomegalovirus exposure and HLA in healthy donors. Background on the study: The early release's HLA-typed donors yielded roughly 85 million unique TCRs. The study, taken as a whole, reports: There were some public TCRs occurring in many donors, but most TCR sequences were rare. Among donors in an Asian-associated ancestry cluster, a later analysis reportedly found fewer N-insertions than the roughly 610-donor mean. Within an earlier analysis, most TCR beta V segments proved productive either about 90% or about 30% of the time.

J gave up 2 bases and V 5 bases, and 9 bases lay outside the gene matches. The CDR3 runs to 17 residues. Germline V CDR1 and CDR2: MNHEY, SMNVEV (reference sequence). Vbeta (60) and Jbeta (13) primers were used in the PCR. This table comes from immunoSEQ multiplex PCR, and its TCRdb copy is limited to in-frame clones, with some not included. Of about 170,000 clones in the sample, 80% to 90% were seen once. As concerns this clone: Its antigen is unidentified.

The chain uses TRBV27 and TRBJ1-2, with 12 bases fitting TRBD1. This TCR was recovered from a man in his thirties or forties in good health and CMV-seropositive. The sample comprised PBMCs. The CDR3 sequence is CASSHGTGGLGNYGYTF. CDR3 nucleotide sequence: TGTGCCAGCAGTCACGGGACAGGGGGCCTGGGGAACTATGGCTACACCTTC.